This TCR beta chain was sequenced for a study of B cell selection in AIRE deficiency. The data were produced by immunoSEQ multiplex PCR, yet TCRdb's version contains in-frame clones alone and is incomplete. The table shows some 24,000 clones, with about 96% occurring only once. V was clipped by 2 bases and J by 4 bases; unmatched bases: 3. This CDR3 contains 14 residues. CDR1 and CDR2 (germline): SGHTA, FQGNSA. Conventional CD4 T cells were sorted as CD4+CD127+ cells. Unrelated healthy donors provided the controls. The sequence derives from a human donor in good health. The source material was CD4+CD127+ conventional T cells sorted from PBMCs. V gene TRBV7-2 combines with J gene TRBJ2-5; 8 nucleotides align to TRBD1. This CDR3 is CASSLRTGRETQYF. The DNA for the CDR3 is TGTGCCAGCAGCTTACGGACAGGGAGAGAGACCCAGTACTTC. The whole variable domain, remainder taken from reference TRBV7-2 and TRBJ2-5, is GAGVSQSPSNKVTEKGKDVELRCDPISGHTALYWYRQSLGQGLEFLIYFQGNSAPDKSGLPSDRFSAERTGGSVSTLTIQRTQQEDSAVYLCASSLRTGRETQYFGPGTRLLVL.